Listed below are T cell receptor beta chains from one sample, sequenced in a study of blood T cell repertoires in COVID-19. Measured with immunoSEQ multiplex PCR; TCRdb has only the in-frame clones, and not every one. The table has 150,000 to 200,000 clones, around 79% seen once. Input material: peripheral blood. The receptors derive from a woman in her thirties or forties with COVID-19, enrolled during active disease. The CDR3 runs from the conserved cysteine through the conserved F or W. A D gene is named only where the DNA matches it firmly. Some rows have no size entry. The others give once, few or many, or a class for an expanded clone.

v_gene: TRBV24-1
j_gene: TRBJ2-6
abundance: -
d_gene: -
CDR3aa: CATSGGEAGANVLTF
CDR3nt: TGTGCCACCAGTGGCGGGGAAGCTGGGGCCAACGTCCTGACTTTC

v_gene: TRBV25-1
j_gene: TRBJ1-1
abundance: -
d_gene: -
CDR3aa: CASSAPPLNTEAFF
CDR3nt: TGTGCCAGCAGTGCACCTCCCCTAAACACTGAAGCTTTCTTT

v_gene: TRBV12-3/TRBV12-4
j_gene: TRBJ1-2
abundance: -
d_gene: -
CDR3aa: CASFGDGGYTF
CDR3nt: TGTGCCAGCTTCGGGGATGGTGGCTACACCTTC

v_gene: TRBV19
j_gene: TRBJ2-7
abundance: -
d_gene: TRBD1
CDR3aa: CATRDRGEQYF
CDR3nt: TGTGCCACCCGGGACAGGGGCGAGCAGTACTTC

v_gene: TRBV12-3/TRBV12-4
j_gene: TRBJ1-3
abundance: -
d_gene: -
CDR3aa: CASSYAIGNTIYF
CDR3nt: TGTGCCAGCAGTTACGCTATTGGAAACACCATATATTTT

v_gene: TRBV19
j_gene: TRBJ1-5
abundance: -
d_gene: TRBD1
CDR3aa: CASSYRGWWEGVLNSNQPQHF
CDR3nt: TGTGCCAGTTCCTACAGGGGTTGGTGGGAAGGGGTTCTTAATAGCAATCAGCCCCAGCATTTT

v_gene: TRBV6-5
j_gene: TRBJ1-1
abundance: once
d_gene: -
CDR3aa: CASTYRTGNTEAFF
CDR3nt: TGTGCCAGCACTTATCGAACGGGGAACACTGAAGCTTTCTTT

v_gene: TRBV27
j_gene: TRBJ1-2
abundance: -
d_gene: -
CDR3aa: CASSFGQAEANYGYTF
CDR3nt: TGTGCCAGCAGTTTTGGCCAGGCAGAAGCTAACTATGGCTACACCTTC

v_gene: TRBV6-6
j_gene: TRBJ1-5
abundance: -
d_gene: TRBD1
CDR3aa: CASSYDRDNQPQHF
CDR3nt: TGTGCCAGCAGTTACGACAGGGACAATCAGCCCCAGCATTTT

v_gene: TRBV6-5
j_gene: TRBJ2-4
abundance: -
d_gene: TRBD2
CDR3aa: CATKGGEGGDIQYF
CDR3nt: TGTGCCACCAAAGGTGGGGAGGGAGGGGACATTCAGTACTTC

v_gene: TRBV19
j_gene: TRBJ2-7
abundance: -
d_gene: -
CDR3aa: CASSIRVPSYEQYF
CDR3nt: TGTGCCAGTAGTATAAGAGTGCCCTCCTACGAGCAGTACTTC

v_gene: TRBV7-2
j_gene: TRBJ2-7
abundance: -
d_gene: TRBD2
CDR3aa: CASSPALAGAAREQYF
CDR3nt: TGTGCCAGTTCTCCAGCCCTAGCGGGGGCTGCTCGCGAGCAGTACTTC

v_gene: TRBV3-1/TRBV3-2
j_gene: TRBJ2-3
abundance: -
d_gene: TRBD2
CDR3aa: CASSQELLAVTDTQYF
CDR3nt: TGTGCCAGCAGCCAAGAGCTACTAGCGGTCACAGATACGCAGTATTTT

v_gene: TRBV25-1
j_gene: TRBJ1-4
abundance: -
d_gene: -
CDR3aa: CASRDGATNEKLFF
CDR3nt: TGTGCCAGCAGAGACGGAGCAACTAATGAAAAACTGTTTTTT

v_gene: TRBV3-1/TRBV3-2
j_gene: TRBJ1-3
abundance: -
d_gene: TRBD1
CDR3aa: CASSQGQGSGNTIYF
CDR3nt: TGTGCCAGCAGCCAAGGACAGGGCTCTGGAAACACCATATATTTT

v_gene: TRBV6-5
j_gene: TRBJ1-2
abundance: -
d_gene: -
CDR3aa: CATSGAPHTYGYTF
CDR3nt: TGTGCCACGTCAGGGGCTCCTCATACCTATGGCTACACCTTC

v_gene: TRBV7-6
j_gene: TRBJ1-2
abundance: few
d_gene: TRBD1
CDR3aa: CASNDPRTGGNYGYTF
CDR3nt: TGTGCCAGCAACGACCCACGGACAGGGGGCAACTATGGCTACACCTTC

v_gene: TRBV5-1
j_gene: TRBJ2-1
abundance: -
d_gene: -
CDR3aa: CASSFLTGARDHEQFF
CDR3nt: TGCGCCAGCAGCTTCCTAACCGGGGCGCGGGACCATGAGCAGTTCTTC

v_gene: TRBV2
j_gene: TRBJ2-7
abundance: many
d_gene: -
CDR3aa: CASRDYYEQYF
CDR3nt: TGTGCCAGCAGGGACTACTACGAGCAGTACTTC

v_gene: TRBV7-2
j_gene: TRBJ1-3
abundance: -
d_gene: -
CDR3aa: CASSLAPLADFGNTIYF
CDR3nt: TGTGCCAGCAGCTTAGCCCCCCTGGCAGATTTCGGAAACACCATATATTTT

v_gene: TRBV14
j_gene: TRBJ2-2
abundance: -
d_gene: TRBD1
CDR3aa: CASSQWAGRTGGNTGELFF
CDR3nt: TGTGCCAGCAGCCAATGGGCCGGGCGGACAGGGGGAAACACCGGGGAGCTGTTTTTT

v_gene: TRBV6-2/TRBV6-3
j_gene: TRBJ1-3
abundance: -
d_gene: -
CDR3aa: CASSYETPASGNTIYF
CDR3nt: TGTGCCAGCAGCTATGAGACTCCTGCCTCTGGAAACACCATATATTTT

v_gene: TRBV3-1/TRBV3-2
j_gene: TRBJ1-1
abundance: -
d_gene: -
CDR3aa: CASRGGGFRAFF
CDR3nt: TGTGCCAGCAGAGGGGGGGGGTTTAGAGCTTTCTTT

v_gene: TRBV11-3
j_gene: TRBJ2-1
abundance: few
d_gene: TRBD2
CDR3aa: CASSPRLAGGYNEQFF
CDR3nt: TGTGCCAGCAGCCCCAGACTAGCGGGGGGTTACAATGAGCAGTTCTTC

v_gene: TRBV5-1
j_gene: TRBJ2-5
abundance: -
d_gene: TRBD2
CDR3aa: CASSQRGDQETQYF
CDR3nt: TGCGCCAGCAGTCAGCGGGGGGACCAAGAGACCCAGTACTTC

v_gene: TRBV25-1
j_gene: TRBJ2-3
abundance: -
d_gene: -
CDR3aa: CASNDGSRTDTQYF
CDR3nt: TGTGCCAGCAACGACGGGAGCCGCACAGATACGCAGTATTTT

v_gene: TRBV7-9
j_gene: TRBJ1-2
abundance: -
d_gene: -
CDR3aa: CASSEHDGHGYTF
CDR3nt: TGTGCCAGCAGTGAGCATGATGGGCACGGCTACACCTTC

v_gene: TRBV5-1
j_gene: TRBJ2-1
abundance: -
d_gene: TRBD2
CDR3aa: CASSLNAIAGGQNEQFF
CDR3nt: TGCGCCAGCAGCTTGAACGCCATAGCGGGAGGGCAAAATGAGCAGTTCTTC

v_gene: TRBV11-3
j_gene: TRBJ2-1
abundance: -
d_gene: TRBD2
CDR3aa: CASSLGGGSYNEQFF
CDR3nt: TGTGCCAGCAGCTTAGGCGGGGGCTCCTACAATGAGCAGTTCTTC

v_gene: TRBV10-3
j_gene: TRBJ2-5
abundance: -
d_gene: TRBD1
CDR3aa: CAISEAESSAGGRETQYF
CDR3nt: TGTGCCATCAGTGAGGCCGAGAGTTCAGCAGGGGGCCGGGAGACCCAGTACTTC

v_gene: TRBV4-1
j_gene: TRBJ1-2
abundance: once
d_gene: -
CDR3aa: CASSQSGGRGYGYTF
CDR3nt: TGCGCCAGCAGCCAGTCCGGTGGGCGGGGCTATGGCTACACCTTC

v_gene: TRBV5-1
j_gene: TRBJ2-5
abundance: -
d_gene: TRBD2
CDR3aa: CASSAGTSVQETQYF
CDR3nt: TGCGCCAGCAGCGCCGGGACTAGCGTACAAGAGACCCAGTACTTC

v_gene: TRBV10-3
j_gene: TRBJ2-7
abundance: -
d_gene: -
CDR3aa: CAISLGPGSHEQYF
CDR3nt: TGTGCCATCAGTCTCGGACCGGGGTCCCACGAGCAGTACTTC

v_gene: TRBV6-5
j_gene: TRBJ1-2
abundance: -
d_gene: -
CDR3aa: CASSYSQGVHTF
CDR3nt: TGTGCCAGCAGTTACTCACAGGGAGTACACACCTTC

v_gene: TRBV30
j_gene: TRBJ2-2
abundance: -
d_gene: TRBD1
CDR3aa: CAWAGTGLFGELFF
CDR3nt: TGTGCCTGGGCCGGGACAGGGTTGTTCGGGGAGCTGTTTTTT

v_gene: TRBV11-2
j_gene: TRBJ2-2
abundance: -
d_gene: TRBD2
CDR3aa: CASSPSGRTAGELFF
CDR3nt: TGTGCCAGCAGCCCTAGCGGGAGAACGGCCGGGGAGCTGTTTTTT

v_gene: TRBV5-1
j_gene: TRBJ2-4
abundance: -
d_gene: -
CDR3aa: CASSLVTGQDIQYF
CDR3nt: TGCGCCAGCAGCTTGGTTACAGGGCAGGACATTCAGTACTTC

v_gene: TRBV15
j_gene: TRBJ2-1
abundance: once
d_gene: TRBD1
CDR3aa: CATSREGPDRAGMYEQFF
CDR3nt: TGTGCCACCAGCAGAGAAGGCCCGGACAGGGCGGGGATGTATGAGCAGTTCTTC

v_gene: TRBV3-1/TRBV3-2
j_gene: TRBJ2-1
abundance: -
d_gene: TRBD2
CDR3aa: CASIGGRYYNEQFF
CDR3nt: TGTGCCAGCATTGGCGGGAGGTACTACAATGAGCAGTTCTTC

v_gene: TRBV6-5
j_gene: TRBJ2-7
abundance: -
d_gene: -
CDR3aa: CASSYSSPGDYEQYF
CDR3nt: TGTGCCAGCAGTTACTCGAGTCCGGGGGACTACGAGCAGTACTTC

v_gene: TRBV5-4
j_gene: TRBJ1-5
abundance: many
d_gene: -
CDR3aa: CASSLQGNQPQHF
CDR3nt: TGTGCCAGCAGCTTGCAGGGCAATCAGCCCCAGCATTTT

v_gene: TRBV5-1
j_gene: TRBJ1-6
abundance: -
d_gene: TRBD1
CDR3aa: CASSLAGTGVNSPLHF
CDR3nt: TGCGCCAGCAGCCTAGCGGGGACAGGGGTTAATTCACCCCTCCACTTT

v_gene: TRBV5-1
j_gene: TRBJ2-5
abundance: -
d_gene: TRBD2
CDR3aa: CASRPTTSAETQYF
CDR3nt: TGCGCCAGCAGGCCCACAACTAGCGCGGAGACCCAGTACTTC

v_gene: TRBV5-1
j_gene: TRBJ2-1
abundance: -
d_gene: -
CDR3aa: CASRESLASYNEQFF
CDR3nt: TGCGCCAGCAGAGAATCGCTGGCCTCCTACAATGAGCAGTTCTTC

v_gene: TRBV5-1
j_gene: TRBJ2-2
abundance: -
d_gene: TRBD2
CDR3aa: CASSLGVAGGTTGELFF
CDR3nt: TGCGCCAGCAGCTTGGGAGTAGCGGGAGGCACCACCGGGGAGCTGTTTTTT

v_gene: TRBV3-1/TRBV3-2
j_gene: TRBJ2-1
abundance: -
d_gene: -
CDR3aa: CASSQYTISYNEQFF
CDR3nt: TGTGCCAGCAGCCAGTACACGATCTCCTACAATGAGCAGTTCTTC

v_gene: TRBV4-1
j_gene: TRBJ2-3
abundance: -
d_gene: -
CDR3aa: CASSQDWGLITDTQYF
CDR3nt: TGCGCCAGCAGCCAAGATTGGGGACTCATCACAGATACGCAGTATTTT

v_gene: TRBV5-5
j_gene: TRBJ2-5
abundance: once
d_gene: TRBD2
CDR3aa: CASSRGTSGTNQETQYF
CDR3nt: TGTGCCAGCAGCCGAGGGACTAGCGGGACAAATCAAGAGACCCAGTACTTC

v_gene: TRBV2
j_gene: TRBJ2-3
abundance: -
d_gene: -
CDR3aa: CASSVRDTQYF
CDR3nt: TGTGCCAGCAGTGTGAGGGATACGCAGTATTTT

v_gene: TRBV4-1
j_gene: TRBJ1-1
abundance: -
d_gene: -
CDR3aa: CASSQDRRQMATEAFF
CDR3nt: TGCGCCAGCAGCCAAGATCGGAGACAGATGGCCACTGAAGCTTTCTTT

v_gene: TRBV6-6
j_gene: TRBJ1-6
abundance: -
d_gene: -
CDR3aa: CASSYSGVGSPLHF
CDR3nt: TGTGCCAGCAGTTACTCCGGGGTTGGATCACCCCTCCACTTT

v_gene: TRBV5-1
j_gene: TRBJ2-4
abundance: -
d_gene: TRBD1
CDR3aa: CASSPRDSRITTKNIQYF
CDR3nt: TGCGCCAGCAGCCCCCGGGACAGCCGGATCACAACCAAAAACATTCAGTACTTC

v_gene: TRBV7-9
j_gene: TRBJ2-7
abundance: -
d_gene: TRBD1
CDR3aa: CASSPPGQYEQYF
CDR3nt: TGTGCCAGCAGCCCACCGGGACAGTACGAGCAGTACTTC

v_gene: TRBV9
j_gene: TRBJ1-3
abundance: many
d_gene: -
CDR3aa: CASSLGNTIYF
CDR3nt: TGTGCCAGCAGCCTTGGAAACACCATATATTTT